This T cell receptor beta chain originates from a study of shared T cell receptors in the human thymus. Assay: immunoSEQ multiplex PCR; the TCRdb copy retains only in-frame clones and omits some. The sample holds some 760,000 clones, over 75% seen once. This CDR3 comprises 14 residues. In germline, CDR1 is SGDLS, CDR2 YYNGEE. Trimming cost V 0 bases and J 7 bases; bases outside gene matches: 3. These sequences were also reported in another study, on human thymus T cells. In that study: All donors were healthy Finnish infants who were undergoing corrective surgery to treat congenital heart defects. Thymus tissue was removed during corrective cardiac surgery. Repertoires sampled from thymus and blood appeared biased in V and J gene usage. Highly overlapping thymic repertoires in unrelated individuals were reported by related research.

The sequenced material came from thymocytes. The chain links TRBV9 to TRBJ1-4; 7 nucleotides align to TRBD1. The TCR was taken from a girl in the first two years of life with a congenital heart defect. The DNA of the CDR3 is TGTGCCAGCAGCGTAGAGGGGGCAAGTGAAAAACTGTTTTTT. It translates to CASSVEGASEKLFF.